This T cell receptor (beta chain) was obtained from a study of T cell responses to AZD1222 COVID-19 vaccine. Whole-study context: Recipients boosted at about 4 weeks or about 12 weeks are pooled.

Germline loops: CDR1 MNHNY, CDR2 SVGAGI (reference sequence). The CDR3 consists of 16 residues. Trimming removed 0 bases from V and 2 bases from J, with 11 bases in between. This table comes from immunoSEQ multiplex PCR, and its TCRdb copy is limited to in-frame clones, with some not included. The data contain 150,000 or so clones, 85% to 95% of them singletons. This TCR was sampled from an adult in good health. This specimen was peripheral blood, taken on day 0 of AZD1222 vaccination. V and J are TRBV6-6 and TRBJ1-5; unclear D gene. The CDR3 loop reads CASSYSRLMGNQPQHF. The CDR3 nucleotides are TGTGCCAGCAGTTACTCCCGGTTGATGGGCAATCAGCCCCAGCATTTT.